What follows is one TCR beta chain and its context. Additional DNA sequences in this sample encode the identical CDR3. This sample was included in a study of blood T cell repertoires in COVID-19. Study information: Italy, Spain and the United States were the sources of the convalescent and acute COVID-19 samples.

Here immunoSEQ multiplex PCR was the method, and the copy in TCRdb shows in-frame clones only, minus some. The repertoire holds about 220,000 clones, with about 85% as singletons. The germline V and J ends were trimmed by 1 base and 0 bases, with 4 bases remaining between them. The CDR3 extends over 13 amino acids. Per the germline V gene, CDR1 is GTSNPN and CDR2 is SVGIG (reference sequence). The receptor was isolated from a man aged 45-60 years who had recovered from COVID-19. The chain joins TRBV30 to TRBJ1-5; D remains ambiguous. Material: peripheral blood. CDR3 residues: CAWSAGSNQPQHF. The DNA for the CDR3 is TGTGCCTGGAGTGCGGGTAGCAATCAGCCCCAGCATTTT.